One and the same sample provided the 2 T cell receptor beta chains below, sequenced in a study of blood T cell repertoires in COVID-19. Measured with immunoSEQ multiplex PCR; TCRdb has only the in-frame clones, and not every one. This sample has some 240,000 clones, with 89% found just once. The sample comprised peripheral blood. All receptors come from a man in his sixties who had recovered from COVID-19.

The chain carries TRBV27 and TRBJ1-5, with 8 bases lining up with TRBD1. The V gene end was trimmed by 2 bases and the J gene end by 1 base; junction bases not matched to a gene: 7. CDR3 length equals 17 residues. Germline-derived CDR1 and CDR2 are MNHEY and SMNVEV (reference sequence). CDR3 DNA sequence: TGTGCCAGCAGTTTAGGCACAGGGGGAGGGAGCAATCAGCCCCAGCATTTT. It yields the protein CASSLGTGGGSNQPQHF.

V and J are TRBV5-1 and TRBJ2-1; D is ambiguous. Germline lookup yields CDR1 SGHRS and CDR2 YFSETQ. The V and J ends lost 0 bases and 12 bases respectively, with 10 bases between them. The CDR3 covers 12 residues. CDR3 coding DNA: TGCGCCAGCAGCTTGGAGACAAGTGTGCAGTTCTTC. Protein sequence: CASSLETSVQFF.